The subject of this entry is one T cell receptor (beta chain). The CDR3 runs 19 residues. The V segment lost 5 bases and the J segment 6 bases; nucleotides outside the gene matches: 22. The germline CDR1 and CDR2 sequences are SGHRS and YFSETQ. This sample was taken from a study of T cell changes during pregnancy in multiple sclerosis. Clones were sequenced by immunoSEQ multiplex PCR, and TCRdb holds only the in-frame ones, with some missing. The data contain about 88,000 clones, roughly 90% of them singletons. The starting material was peripheral blood, obtained in the first trimester of pregnancy. The origin of this receptor is a female donor with multiple sclerosis, enrolled in a pregnancy study. V gene TRBV5-1 combines with J gene TRBJ2-1, with 8 bases matching TRBD2. The CDR3 protein is CASRLDPSGSSSVGNEQFF. CDR3 DNA: TGCGCCAGCAGGCTTGACCCGAGCGGGAGCTCGTCGGTTGGCAATGAGCAGTTCTTC.